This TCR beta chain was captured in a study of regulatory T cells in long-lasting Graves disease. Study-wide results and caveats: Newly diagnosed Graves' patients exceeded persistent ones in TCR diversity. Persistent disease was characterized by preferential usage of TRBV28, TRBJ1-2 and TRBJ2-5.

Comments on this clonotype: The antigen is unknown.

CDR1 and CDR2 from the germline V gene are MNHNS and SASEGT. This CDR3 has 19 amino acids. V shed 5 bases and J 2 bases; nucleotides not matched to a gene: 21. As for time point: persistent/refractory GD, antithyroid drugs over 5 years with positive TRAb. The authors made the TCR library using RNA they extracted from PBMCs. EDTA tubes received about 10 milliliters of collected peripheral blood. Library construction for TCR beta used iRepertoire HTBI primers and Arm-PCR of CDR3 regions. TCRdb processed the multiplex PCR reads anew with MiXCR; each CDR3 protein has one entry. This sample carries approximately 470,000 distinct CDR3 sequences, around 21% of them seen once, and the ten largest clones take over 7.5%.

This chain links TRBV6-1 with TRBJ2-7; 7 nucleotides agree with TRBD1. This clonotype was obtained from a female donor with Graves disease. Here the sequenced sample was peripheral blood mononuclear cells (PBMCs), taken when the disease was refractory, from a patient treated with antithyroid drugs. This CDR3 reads CASSLRQDRPSKGAYEQYF. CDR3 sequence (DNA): TGTGCCAGCAGTCTCAGGCAGGACAGGCCGTCGAAGGGAGCCTACGAGCAGTACTTC.